This T cell receptor (beta chain) stems from a study of beta chain features in type 1 diabetes. Germline CDR1 and CDR2: SEHNR and FQNEAQ (reference sequence). The V end lost 3 bases, the J end lost 1 base, and 13 bases lay between the germline ends. This CDR3 has 16 residues. Sequencing targeted expressed TCRB transcripts, as all isolated RNA had been reverse transcribed. The method was immunoSEQ multiplex PCR; TCRdb's version includes in-frame clones alone and lacks a portion of them. Of 900,000 or so clones detected, roughly 15% appear once; the ten largest clones hold 0.023%. The rearrangement links TRBV7-9 to TRBJ2-4, with no clear D. What was sequenced was naive CD4+ T cells from blood. This clonotype was obtained from a woman under 30 in good health. The CDR3 DNA is TGTGCCAGCAGCTTTCGTCCCGAAGCGGCCAAAAACATTCAGTACTTC. It codes for CASSFRPEAAKNIQYF.